The 20 T cell receptor beta chains below come from one sample, sequenced in a study of T cells in narcolepsy. TCRdb's copy holds only in-frame clones and misses some; the assay was immunoSEQ multiplex PCR. The sample yields under 35,000 clones, 80% to 85% seen once. The sample consisted of CD45RA- memory CD4+ T cells from PBMCs. Receptors were obtained from a human donor with narcolepsy.

The CDR3 region is CASSSGVQETQYF. Written as DNA, the CDR3 is TGTGCCAGCAGCTCCGGGGTTCAAGAGACCCAGTACTTC. The chain couples TRBV9 to TRBJ2-5; a possible D gene is TRBD2 (5 bases). The V end was cut by 4 bases, the J end by 2 bases, with 9 bases between. The CDR3 covers 13 residues. Germline CDR1 SGDLS, CDR2 YYNGEE.

The chain recombines TRBV10-3 with TRBJ2-5, with 8 bases aligning to TRBD1. Germline V CDR1 and CDR2: ENHRY, SYGVKD. V dropped 9 bases and J dropped 3; count of bases not matched to a gene: 12. The CDR3 has 15 residues. The CDR3 region is CAINSDRATEETQYF. CDR3 sequence (DNA): TGTGCCATTAATTCGGACAGGGCTACCGAAGAGACCCAGTACTTC.

As for this clone: Germline and junction disagree at one end, which may indicate a read error. This chain joins TRBV11-2 and TRBJ1-2, with D hard to call. Germline loops: CDR1 SGHAT, CDR2 FQNNGV. This CDR3 has 12 amino acids. The CDR3 is CASSSQTSRGLF. The DNA of the CDR3 is TGTGCCAGCAGCTCTCAAACTTCGCGCGGCCTCTTC. Full variable domain (missing parts from reference TRBV11-2 and TRBJ1-2): EAGVAQSPRYKIIEKRQSVAFWCNPISGHATLYWYQQILGQGPKLLIQFQNNGVVDDSQLPKDRFSAERLKGVDSTLKIQPAKLEDSAVYLCASSSQTSRGLFGSGTRLTVV.

A word on this clone: The same CDR3 can be traced to other DNA sequences in this sample. The V and J genes are TRBV18 and TRBJ1-3; D is possibly TRBD1 (5 bases). The CDR3 extends over 14 amino acids. V lost 3 bases and J lost 0, with 6 bases in between. Germline V gives CDR1 KGHSH, CDR2 LQKENI. Written as DNA, the CDR3 is TGTGCCAGCTCACCCCAGGGCTCTGGAAACACCATATATTTT. Residues: CASSPQGSGNTIYF.

The chain has TRBV27 and TRBJ2-7, with TRBD2 matching over 10 bases. The CDR3 runs 14 residues. The junction had 5 bases not matched to a gene; V was cut back by 4 bases and J by 5 bases. CDR1 is MNHEY, CDR2 SMNVEV, per germline (reference sequence). CDR3 region: CASSSPGLANEQYF. The DNA for the CDR3 is TGTGCCAGCAGTTCGCCGGGACTAGCGAACGAGCAGTACTTC.

This clone was picked up a small number of times. The chain carries TRBV6-1 and TRBJ2-7, with D uncertain. The germline V and J ends were trimmed by 5 bases and 3 bases, with 5 bases remaining between them. CDR1 is MNHNS, CDR2 SASEGT, per germline. The CDR3 contains 11 residues. CDR3 amino acids: CASSFGYEQYF. The CDR3 DNA follows: TGTGCCAGCAGTTTTGGCTACGAGCAGTACTTC.

The chain links TRBV28 to TRBJ2-5, with 8 bases identical to TRBD2. Germline CDR1 MDHEN, CDR2 SYDVKM. The CDR3 has 13 amino acids. The trim removed 10 bases at V and 4 bases at J, leaving 8 bases unmatched. CDR3 nucleotide sequence: TGTGCCACTCTCGGGGGGGCGAGAGAGACCCAGTACTTC. Translated, it gives CATLGGARETQYF.

This clone was detected only once. This chain uses TRBV11-2 with TRBJ1-3, with a weak D call TRBD1 (5 bases). From germline, CDR1 is SGHAT and CDR2 FQNNGV. Deletions cut 7 bases from V and 1 base from J, with 11 bases between. The CDR3 is made up of 14 amino acids. CDR3 region: CASNRRGSGNTIYF. The CDR3 nucleotides read TGTGCCAGCAACAGGAGAGGGTCTGGAAACACCATATATTTT.

This clone was counted a few times. The rearrangement joins TRBV4-3 to TRBJ1-2, with D possibly being TRBD1 (5 bases). This CDR3 region has 13 residues. The V and J ends lost 2 bases and 8 bases respectively, with 12 bases between them. Germline values: CDR1 LGHNA, CDR2 YSLEER. CDR3 residues: CASSQPPEGGYTF. DNA for the CDR3: TGCGCCAGCAGCCAACCACCGGAGGGGGGCTACACCTTC.

The chain is built from TRBV28 and TRBJ2-7; 10 positions agree with TRBD2. Germline V lookup: CDR1 MDHEN, CDR2 SYDVKM. CDR3 length: 15 residues. V trimming: 5 bases; J trimming: 1 base; junction bases outside the gene matches: 5. CDR3 protein: CASSPSGSLSYEQYF. The CDR3 DNA follows: TGTGCCAGCAGTCCTAGCGGGAGTCTTTCCTACGAGCAGTACTTC.

The gene calls are TRBV15 and TRBJ1-5; D not certain. Between the trimmed V and J ends, which lost 0 bases and 5 bases, there was a span of 5 bases. Germline V CDR1 and CDR2: LNHNV, YYDKDF (reference sequence). The CDR3 has 13 amino acids. CDR3 sequence (DNA): TGTGCCACCAGCAGAGAGACGGATCAGCCCCAGCATTTT. Residues: CATSRETDQPQHF.

The chain is built from TRBV19 and TRBJ2-7; 7 bases map to TRBD1. J was trimmed by 2 bases and V by 8 bases; bases with no gene match: 6. This CDR3 is built from 13 residues. Germline CDR1 and CDR2: LNHDA and SQIVND (reference sequence). CDR3 coding DNA: TGTGCCAGTTCCGGGACAGCCACCTACGAGCAGTACTTC. It is translated as CASSGTATYEQYF.

The chain combines TRBV29-1 with TRBJ2-5; unclear D gene. The germline V and J ends were trimmed by 6 bases and 5 bases, with 19 bases remaining between them. CDR1 is SQVTM and CDR2 is ANQGSEA in the germline V gene. CDR3 length equals 14 residues. The CDR3 DNA reads TGCAGCGTCATAACCGGCTCGGCCCGGGAGACCCAGTACTTC. Protein sequence: CSVITGSARETQYF.

The rearrangement uses TRBV10-1 and TRBJ1-1; 11 nucleotides line up with TRBD1. Germline loops: CDR1 WNHNN, CDR2 SYGVQD (reference sequence). Losses at the gene ends were 6 bases for V and 4 bases for J; bases not matched to a gene: 4. The CDR3 is 14 amino acids. Here the CDR3 DNA reads TGCGCCAGCAGCGCCGGGACAGGGGGCACTGAAGCTTTCTTT. Translating gives CASSAGTGGTEAFF.

J is TRBJ2-1 and V is TRBV5-4; the match to TRBD2 covers 10 bases. This CDR3 region has 15 residues. V lost 0 bases to trimming and J lost 6 bases; unmatched junction nucleotides: 3. Germline CDR1 SGHNT, CDR2 YYREEE (reference sequence). The CDR3 DNA reads TGTGCCAGCAGCTTGGCTAGCGGGAGTGTCAATGAGCAGTTCTTC. Its translation is CASSLASGSVNEQFF.

This chain joins TRBV28 and TRBJ2-7, with D perhaps matching TRBD1 (6 bases). The V and J ends lost 7 bases and 9 bases respectively, with 16 bases between them. The CDR3 covers 12 residues. CDR1 is MDHEN, CDR2 SYDVKM, per germline. The CDR3 nucleotides are TGTGCCAGCAAGGGGCCTCAACAGGGGCAGTACTTC. It codes for CASKGPQQGQYF.

This chain connects TRBV7-2 to TRBJ2-3, with 10 bases identical to TRBD1. CDR3 length: 15 residues. Germline V gives CDR1 SGHTA, CDR2 FQGNSA. Unmatched junction bases numbered 6, after V lost 5 bases and J lost 4 bases. CDR3 DNA: TGTGCCAGCAGCCCCGACAGGGGGCGCGCAGATACGCAGTATTTT. Amino acid sequence: CASSPDRGRADTQYF.

The rearrangement joins TRBV18 to TRBJ1-2, with D possibly being TRBD1 (6 bases). The CDR3 runs to 15 residues. In germline, CDR1 is KGHSH, CDR2 LQKENI. V was shortened by 9 bases and J by 6 bases, with 23 bases between the two germline ends. CDR3 residues: CASRSGASAHDGYTF. CDR3 DNA: TGTGCCAGTCGATCAGGGGCTTCTGCTCATGATGGCTACACCTTC.

The sample holds one count of this clone. CDR3 DNA: TGTGCCAGCAGCGTAGGAGGGGACTTGGACACCATATATTTT. Its protein is CASSVGGDLDTIYF. The chain joins TRBV9 to TRBJ1-3; D may be TRBD1 (5 bases). The CDR3 totals 14 residues. Germline V gene lookup returns CDR1 SGDLS and CDR2 YYNGEE. The V end lost 0 bases, the J end lost 8 bases, and 12 bases lay between the germline ends. The entire variable domain, with the rest obtained from reference TRBV9 and TRBJ1-3, is as follows: DSGVTQTPKHLITATGQRVTLRCSPRSGDLSVYWYQQSLDQGLQFLIQYYNGEERAKGNILERFSAQQFPDLHSELNLSSLELGDSALYFCASSVGGDLDTIYFGEGSWLTVV.

In the case of this clone: The limits of the CDR3 on the DNA are not certain, so only TCRdb's listed CDR3 is given. J is TRBJ2-5 and V is TRBV6-6. The CDR3 length is 15 residues, termini included. Germline CDR1 and CDR2: MNHNY and SVGAGI (reference sequence). CDR3 in amino acids: CASSSSDAQAETQYF.